The 24 T cell receptor beta chains reported below all come from one sample, sequenced in a study of CD8+ T cells in alopecia areata. Extracted from the samples, RNA was reverse transcribed into cDNA to serve as the sequencing template. Sequencing used immunoSEQ multiplex PCR; TCRdb keeps in-frame clones, though not all of them. Among about 190,000 clones, 55% to 70% were seen once, and the ten largest hold roughly 0.71%. Treatment defined: oral pan-JAK inhibitor, 5-10 mg twice daily. The specimen comprised CD4+ T cells sorted from blood, sampled at week 4, from a patient treated with tofacitinib. These TCRs come from a human donor with alopecia areata.

The V gene is TRBV28, the J gene TRBJ2-7, with D unclear. V was trimmed by 5 bases and J by 0 bases, leaving 14 bases between them. This CDR3 is 15 amino acids long. From germline, CDR1 is MDHEN and CDR2 SYDVKM. As DNA, the CDR3 is TGTGCCAGCAGTCTCTGGGTGCCGGGCTCCTACGAGCAGTACTTC. This encodes CASSLWVPGSYEQYF.

V gene TRBV29-1 combines with J gene TRBJ1-1; 9 bases line up with TRBD1. Per the germline V gene, CDR1 is SQVTM and CDR2 is ANQGSEA. The junction had 7 bases not matched to a gene; V was cut back by 7 bases and J by 4 bases. CDR3 length: 13 amino acids. The CDR3 DNA sequence: TGCAGCGCAGCGACAGGGGGAGGCACTGAAGCTTTCTTT. This codes for CSAATGGGTEAFF.

This clone has more than one count but fewer than ten. The chain has TRBV5-1 and TRBJ2-1; possibly TRBD2 for D (6 bases). This CDR3 has 16 amino acids. V was shortened by 0 bases and J by 4 bases, with 14 bases between the two germline ends. CDR1 SGHRS and CDR2 YFSETQ come from the germline V gene. The DNA of the CDR3 is TGCGCCAGCAGCTTGGCGCTTCGCGGGATGTACAATGAGCAGTTCTTC. This gives the protein CASSLALRGMYNEQFF.

The V and J genes are TRBV2 and TRBJ1-2; D is unresolved. In germline, CDR1 is SNHLY, CDR2 FYNNEI. V lost 7 bases, J lost 6 bases, and 18 bases lay in between. The CDR3 totals 14 residues. This chain's CDR3 is CASTIATVRNGYTF. In DNA form, the CDR3 reads TGTGCCAGCACAATTGCCACCGTTCGGAATGGCTACACCTTC.

J is TRBJ2-4 and V is TRBV5-4; 7 nucleotides agree with TRBD2. J lost 0 bases, V lost 5 bases, and 2 bases had no gene match. CDR1 and CDR2 (germline): SGHNT, YYREEE (reference sequence). This CDR3 region has 14 residues. Here the CDR3 DNA reads TGTGCCAGCAGTGGGGGGGGAGCCAAAAACATTCAGTACTTC. Translation gives CASSGGGAKNIQYF.

The CDR3 DNA sequence: TGTGCCATCAGTGACAACAGGGAGGTTGGCTACACCTTC. Encoded protein: CAISDNREVGYTF. The chain has TRBV10-3 and TRBJ1-2; D possibly corresponds to TRBD1 (6 bases). This CDR3 has 13 residues. Trimming pared 3 bases from V and 7 bases from J, leaving 12 bases between. The germline gives CDR1 ENHRY, CDR2 SYGVKD.

This clone was observed a few times. The chain carries TRBV7-3 and TRBJ1-2, with a possible D match to TRBD1 (5 bases). Germline values: CDR1 SGHTA, CDR2 FQGTGA. The germline V and J ends were trimmed by 0 bases and 8 bases, with 16 bases remaining between them. This CDR3 is 15 amino acids long. The CDR3 loop is CASSLTSGGLNGYTF. The CDR3 DNA reads TGTGCCAGCAGCTTAACGTCCGGGGGACTTAACGGCTACACCTTC.

The V gene is TRBV15, the J gene TRBJ2-3; 9 bases align to TRBD2. Germline trimming cut 8 bases from V and 1 base from J; bases unmatched to any gene: 7. The CDR3 has 15 residues. Germline CDR1 is LNHNV and CDR2 is YYDKDF (reference sequence). This chain's CDR3 is CATSSWTSGTDTQYF. As DNA, the CDR3 is TGTGCCACCTCGAGTTGGACTAGCGGCACAGATACGCAGTATTTT. The whole variable domain, remainder taken from reference TRBV15 and TRBJ2-3, is DAMVIQNPRYQVTQFGKPVTLSCSQTLNHNVMYWYQQKSSQAPKLLFHYYDKDFNNEADTPDNFQSRRPNTSFCFLDIRSPGLGDTAMYLCATSSWTSGTDTQYFGPGTRLTVL.

The chain couples TRBV29-1 to TRBJ1-1; tentatively, D is TRBD1 (6 bases). Per germline, CDR1 SQVTM and CDR2 ANQGSEA. The germline V and J ends were trimmed by 0 bases and 1 base, with 12 bases remaining between them. This CDR3 has 15 amino acids. CDR3 nucleotide sequence: TGCAGCGTTGAAGATCCTCGGGGGGCGAACACTGAAGCTTTCTTT. Protein product: CSVEDPRGANTEAFF.

This chain connects TRBV9 to TRBJ1-1, with D tentatively TRBD1 (6 bases). Trimming shortened V by 3 bases and J by 2 bases, and 14 bases separated the two germline ends. Germline V lookup: CDR1 SGDLS, CDR2 YYNGEE. The CDR3 has 15 residues. The DNA for the CDR3 is TGTGCCAGCAGCGGTAGAGGGGGTAGAAACACTGAAGCTTTCTTT. Translation gives CASSGRGGRNTEAFF.

The chain employs TRBV29-1 and TRBJ2-5; D is unclear. The length of the CDR3 is 13 residues. Trimming stripped 2 bases from V and 5 bases from J, with 12 bases between. CDR1 SQVTM and CDR2 ANQGSEA come from the germline V gene. CDR3 region: CSVESENGETQYF. CDR3 DNA sequence: TGCAGCGTTGAATCCGAAAACGGGGAGACCCAGTACTTC.

The V and J genes are TRBV5-6 and TRBJ1-5; the D is unclear. The germline CDR1 and CDR2 sequences are SGHDT and YYEEEE. Trimming removed 4 bases from V and 0 bases from J, with 8 bases in between. CDR3 length: 14 residues. CDR3 loop: CASSMGGSNQPQHF. The CDR3 coding sequence is TGTGCCAGCAGCATGGGTGGTAGCAATCAGCCCCAGCATTTT.

The chain has TRBV30 and TRBJ2-3, with unresolved D. Germline assignment: CDR1 GTSNPN and CDR2 SVGIG (reference sequence). The CDR3 contains 16 residues. V lost 2 bases, J lost 0 bases, and 15 bases lay in between. CDR3 sequence: CAWSPSLGMSTDTQYF. The DNA of the CDR3 is TGTGCCTGGAGTCCTAGTCTAGGAATGAGCACAGATACGCAGTATTTT.

In this sample, this clone turned up a few times. This chain joins TRBV30 and TRBJ1-2; 9 nucleotides line up with TRBD1. CDR1 and CDR2 (germline): GTSNPN, SVGIG (reference sequence). The CDR3 is made up of 12 amino acids. J was trimmed by 9 bases and V by 5 bases; bases with no gene match: 7. CDR3 protein: CAWGVTGGSYTF. CDR3 in DNA: TGTGCCTGGGGCGTGACAGGGGGAAGCTACACCTTC.

The chain uses TRBV9 and TRBJ2-2; maybe TRBD2 (7 bases). The germline V and J ends were trimmed by 4 bases and 5 bases, with 24 bases remaining between them. CDR1 SGDLS and CDR2 YYNGEE come from the germline V gene. CDR3 size: 18 residues. CDR3 region: CASSLLGGGRSSTGELFF. Written as DNA, the CDR3 is TGTGCCAGCAGCCTGCTTGGGGGCGGGAGAAGTTCTACCGGGGAGCTGTTTTTT.

The chain has TRBV11-2 and TRBJ1-2; D is perhaps TRBD1 (6 bases). The CDR3 is 14 residues long. V was shortened by 5 bases and J by 4 bases, with 14 bases between the two germline ends. Per the germline V gene, CDR1 is SGHAT and CDR2 is FQNNGV. The CDR3 bases are TGTGCCAGCAGCCCGACAGGCTCGGCCTATGGCTACACCTTC. Translating it yields CASSPTGSAYGYTF.

This chain uses TRBV29-1 with TRBJ1-1; D is unclear. Germline V gene sequence: CDR1 SQVTM, CDR2 ANQGSEA. Trimming removed 4 bases at V and 0 bases at J, with 9 bases between. The CDR3 runs to 13 residues. CDR3 loop: CSVGGSLNTEAFF. The CDR3 DNA sequence: TGCAGCGTTGGCGGCAGCTTGAACACTGAAGCTTTCTTT.

The gene calls are TRBV7-3 and TRBJ2-1; 10 bases are a match to TRBD1. The CDR3 loop spans 16 amino acids. The V segment lost 1 base and the J segment 13 bases; nucleotides outside the gene matches: 13. Germline V gene lookup returns CDR1 SGHTA and CDR2 FQGTGA. Here the CDR3 reads CASSLRDRGWGITQFF. The CDR3 region has the DNA TGTGCCAGCAGCTTAAGGGACAGGGGATGGGGGATCACTCAGTTCTTC.

V is TRBV7-9 and J is TRBJ1-2, with TRBD1 matching over 7 bases. V dropped 0 bases and J dropped 3; count of bases not matched to a gene: 1. The CDR3 is 14 amino acids. The germline CDR1 and CDR2 sequences are SEHNR and FQNEAQ (reference sequence). In DNA form, the CDR3 reads TGTGCCAGCAGCTTAGCACAGGGGTACTATGGCTACACCTTC. Protein sequence: CASSLAQGYYGYTF.

The chain combines TRBV7-2 with TRBJ2-3; TRBD2 might be the D (6 bases). V lost 5 bases and J 0 bases, leaving 9 bases between the germline ends. CDR1 is SGHTA and CDR2 is FQGNSA in the germline V gene. The CDR3 runs to 14 residues. The CDR3 spells CASSPGGSTDTQYF. In DNA form, the CDR3 reads TGTGCCAGCAGCCCCGGAGGGAGCACAGATACGCAGTATTTT. Filled out from reference TRBV7-2 and TRBJ2-3, the complete variable domain reads GAGVSQSPSNKVTEKGKDVELRCDPISGHTALYWYRQSLGQGLEFLIYFQGNSAPDKSGLPSDRFSAERTGGSVSTLTIQRTQQEDSAVYLCASSPGGSTDTQYFGPGTRLTVL.

The chain links TRBV28 to TRBJ1-1; D not certain. Germline values: CDR1 MDHEN, CDR2 SYDVKM. CDR3 size: 15 residues. V was clipped by 5 bases and J by 0 bases, with 13 bases between them. The CDR3 nucleotides are TGTGCCAGCAGTATTGGCCCTCGGGTGAACACTGAAGCTTTCTTT. Translated: CASSIGPRVNTEAFF.

Only a few counts were recorded for this clone. This chain links TRBV29-1 with TRBJ2-5; no reliable D call. The V gene lost 3 bases and the J gene lost 7 bases, with 12 bases spanning the gap. The CDR3 runs 12 residues. CDR1 and CDR2 (germline): SQVTM, ANQGSEA. The CDR3 loop is CSVDFDRGTQYF. CDR3 coding DNA: TGCAGCGTTGATTTCGACCGCGGGACCCAGTACTTC.

V usage is TRBV28 and J usage is TRBJ2-7, with 8 positions matching TRBD1. Losses at the gene ends were 5 bases for V and 9 bases for J; bases not matched to a gene: 12. The CDR3 contains 14 residues. From germline, CDR1 is MDHEN and CDR2 SYDVKM. Here the CDR3 DNA reads TGTGCCAGCAGTACTTCCGGGACAGGACTTACGCAGTACTTC. Encoded protein: CASSTSGTGLTQYF. Drawing the rest from reference TRBV28 and TRBJ2-7, the complete variable domain is DVKVTQSSRYLVKRTGEKVFLECVQDMDHENMFWYRQDPGLGLRLIYFSYDVKMKEKGDIPEGYSVSREKKERFSLILESASTNQTSMYLCASSTSGTGLTQYFGPGTRLTVT.

The chain joins TRBV20-1 to TRBJ2-5; no firm D call. Trimming took 5 bases from V and 5 from J, leaving 9 bases between them. There are 11 residues in the CDR3. Germline V lookup: CDR1 DFQATT, CDR2 SNEGSKA (reference sequence). The CDR3 here is CSADTRETQYF. CDR3 sequence (DNA): TGCAGTGCTGACACACGGGAGACCCAGTACTTC.